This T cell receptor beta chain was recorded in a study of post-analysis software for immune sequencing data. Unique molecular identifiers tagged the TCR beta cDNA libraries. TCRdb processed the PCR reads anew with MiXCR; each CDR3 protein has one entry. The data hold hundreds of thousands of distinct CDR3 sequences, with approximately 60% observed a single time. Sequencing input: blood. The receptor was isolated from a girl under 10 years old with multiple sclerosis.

CDR3 sequence: CASSMSRRNTEAFF. The DNA for the CDR3 is TGTGCCAGCAGCATGTCTCGTCGGAACACTGAAGCTTTCTTT. The genes are TRBV28 and TRBJ1-1; D call uncertain. V was shortened by 6 bases and J by 1 base, with 12 bases between the two germline ends. Germline CDR1 and CDR2: MDHEN and SYDVKM. The CDR3 is 14 amino acids.